A single sample is the source of the 7 T cell receptor beta chains below, sequenced in a study of high-grade serous ovarian cancer treatment subgroups. Tumor tissue was taken before any definitive surgery or chemotherapy was given. Clones were sequenced by immunoSEQ multiplex PCR, and TCRdb holds only the in-frame ones, with some missing. The sample has around 4,500 clones; around 77% are singletons. The sequenced sample was tumor tissue. These receptor sequences come from a human donor with high-grade serous ovarian cancer.

V is TRBV19 and J is TRBJ2-3, with D uncertain. This CDR3 contains 16 residues. The germline gives CDR1 LNHDA, CDR2 SQIVND (reference sequence). Trimming took 0 bases from V and 0 from J, leaving 10 bases between them. Here the CDR3 reads CASSIDHGTSTDTQYF. In DNA form, the CDR3 reads TGTGCCAGTAGTATAGATCACGGAACTAGCACAGATACGCAGTATTTT.

V gene TRBV19 combines with J gene TRBJ1-2; no reliable D call. The CDR3 is made up of 12 amino acids. The germline V gene encodes CDR1 LNHDA and CDR2 SQIVND (reference sequence). Trimming shortened V by 8 bases and J by 6 bases, and 13 bases separated the two germline ends. This CDR3 reads CASFLLSDGYTF. Written as DNA, the CDR3 is TGTGCCAGTTTTCTTCTGTCGGATGGCTACACCTTC. Filled out from reference TRBV19 and TRBJ1-2, the complete variable domain reads DGGITQSPKYLFRKEGQNVTLSCEQNLNHDAMYWYRQDPGQGLRLIYYSQIVNDFQKGDIAEGYSVSREKKESFPLTVTSAQKNPTAFYLCASFLLSDGYTFGSGTRLTVV.

In this sample, this clone turned up once. The V call is TRBV10-2, the J call TRBJ1-2; D unresolved. Germline CDR1 reads WSHSY; CDR2 reads SAAADI. The CDR3 runs 16 residues. V lost 0 bases and J lost 4, with 15 bases in between. Written as DNA, the CDR3 is TGCGCCAGCAGTGAGTCTAAGAGGGTTCCGTCCTATGGCTACACCTTC. Amino acids: CASSESKRVPSYGYTF.

This sequence joins TRBV2 and TRBJ2-3, with D perhaps being TRBD1 or TRBD2 (5 bases each). The V end was cut by 8 bases, the J end by 2 bases, with 17 bases between. The CDR3 covers 15 residues. CDR1 is SNHLY, CDR2 FYNNEI, per germline. The CDR3 nucleotides read TGTGCCAGCGTAGGTAGGGGAGTATACACAGATACGCAGTATTTT. Translating it yields CASVGRGVYTDTQYF.

CDR3 in amino acids: CASSISGFSYNEQFF. CDR3 coding DNA: TGTGCCAGCAGTATTAGCGGATTCTCCTACAATGAGCAGTTCTTC. The rearrangement joins TRBV7-3 to TRBJ2-1, with a tentative D call TRBD2 (6 bases). With 6 bases removed from V and 0 bases from J, the gap between germline ends came to 12 bases. The CDR3 is 15 amino acids. CDR1 is SGHTA, CDR2 FQGTGA, per germline.

A single count supports this clone. V is TRBV27 and J is TRBJ2-7; tentatively, D is TRBD1 or TRBD2 (5 bases each). V lost 9 bases and J lost 2, with 17 bases in between. In germline, CDR1 is MNHEY, CDR2 SMNVEV (reference sequence). There are 14 residues in the CDR3. This chain's CDR3 is CASPVGEWAYEQYV. CDR3 sequence (DNA): TGTGCCAGTCCCGTGGGGGAATGGGCCTACGAGCAGTACGTC.

This clone turned up a few times. This sequence joins TRBV7-2 and TRBJ2-7; 10 nucleotides match TRBD2. This CDR3 region has 14 residues. V shed 5 bases, J shed 4 bases, and the junction held 5 bases outside the gene matches. Germline CDR1 reads SGHTA; CDR2 reads FQGNSA. The CDR3 loop reads CASSVLAGLYEQYF. The CDR3 nucleotides are TGTGCCAGCAGCGTACTAGCGGGATTATACGAGCAGTACTTC.